This T cell receptor (beta chain) was recovered during a study of shared clonotypes between healthy human individuals. Study-wide points: Generation probability values for non-shared clonotypes were lower than those for clonotypes shared by all four donors. Even with large depth, rarefaction showed that sorted-subset sequencing was incomplete.

Naivety among CD8 cells was defined by CD45RO negativity and positive CCR7 selection, thereby excluding terminally differentiated effector memory CD45RA+ cells. Adults of Caucasian background living in Nashville, Tennessee made up all donors. This CDR3 comprises 15 residues. The V end was cut by 1 base, the J end by 7 bases, with 17 bases between. Germline V gene lookup returns CDR1 SGHDT and CDR2 YYEEEE. About this clone itself: Its antigen remains unidentified.

The DNA input per sorted-subset replicate PCR was 150 to 200 ng, corresponding to 30,000 or so T cell genomes. Data came from immunoSEQ multiplex PCR; TCRdb stores just in-frame clones and leaves some out. The sample shows fewer than 850,000 clones, 96% of them seen only once. The sample comprised naive CD8+ T cells sorted from blood. This TCR was sampled from a young man in good health. The chain joins TRBV5-6 to TRBJ1-1, with D perhaps matching TRBD1 (5 bases). The CDR3 nucleotides read TGTGCCAGCAGCTTGATCCGGGACGGGAGGTTTGAAGCTTTCTTT. Amino acids: CASSLIRDGRFEAFF.